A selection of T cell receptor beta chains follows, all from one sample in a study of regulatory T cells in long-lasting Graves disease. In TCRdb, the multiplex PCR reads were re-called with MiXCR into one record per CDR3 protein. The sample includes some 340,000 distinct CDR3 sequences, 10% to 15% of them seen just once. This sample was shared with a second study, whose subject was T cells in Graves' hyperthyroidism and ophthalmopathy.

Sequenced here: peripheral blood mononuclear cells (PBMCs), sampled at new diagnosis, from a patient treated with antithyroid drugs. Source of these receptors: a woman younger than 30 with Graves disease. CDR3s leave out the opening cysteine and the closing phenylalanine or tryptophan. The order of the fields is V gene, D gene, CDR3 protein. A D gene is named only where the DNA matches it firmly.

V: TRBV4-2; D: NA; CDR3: ASSQPYLNEQF
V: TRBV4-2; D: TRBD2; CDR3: ASNRGLAGMNTGELF
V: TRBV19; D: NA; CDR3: ASKRGDTEAF
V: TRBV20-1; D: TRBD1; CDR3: SARRQGESGEKLF
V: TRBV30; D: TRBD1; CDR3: AWGLGTGAYNEQF
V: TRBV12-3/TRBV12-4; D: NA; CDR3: ASSSLFEGQYNEQF
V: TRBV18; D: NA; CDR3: ASSPVSYGEDTEAF
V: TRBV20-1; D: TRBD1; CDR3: SAEQGYNTEAF
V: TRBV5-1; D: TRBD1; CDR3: ASSLVAGRGLRTEAF
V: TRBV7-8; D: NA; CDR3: ASSGLYRAEDTGELF
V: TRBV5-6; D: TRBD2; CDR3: ASTAQREENTGELF
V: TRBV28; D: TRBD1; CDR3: ASKTGADLTTYEQY
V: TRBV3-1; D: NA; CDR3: ASSQDIYPELYGYT
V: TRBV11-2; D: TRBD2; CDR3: ASSLGPGTSGSQSYNEQF
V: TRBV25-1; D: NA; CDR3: ASSETLTARNTEAF
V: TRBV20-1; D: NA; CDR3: SASSPWGEKLF
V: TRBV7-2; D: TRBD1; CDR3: ASSLSRGTGNSPLH
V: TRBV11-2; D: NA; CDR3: ASSPRGASSYNEQF
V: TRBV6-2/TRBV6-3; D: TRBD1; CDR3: ASSKGQGMGTYEQY
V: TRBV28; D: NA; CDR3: ASRMSGLYEQY
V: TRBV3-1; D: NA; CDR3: ASSRLITDTQY
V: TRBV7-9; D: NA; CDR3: ASSLKGVHQPQH
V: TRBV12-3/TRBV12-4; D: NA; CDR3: ASSLRQPYTGELF
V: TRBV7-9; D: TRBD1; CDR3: ASSPGQGQPRPYEQY
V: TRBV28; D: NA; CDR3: ASLTGPSTDTQY
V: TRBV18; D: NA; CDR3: ASSHGDSGNTIY
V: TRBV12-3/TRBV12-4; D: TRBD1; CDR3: ASSFPQGQAAGKLF
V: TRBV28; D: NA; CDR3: ASSSQNRRPYEQY
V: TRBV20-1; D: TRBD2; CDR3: SASAETSGSRETQY
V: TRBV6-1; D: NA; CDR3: ASRSPGPMQETQY
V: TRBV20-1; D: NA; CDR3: SALRPGDKAF
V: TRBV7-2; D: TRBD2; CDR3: AILKRGTGELF
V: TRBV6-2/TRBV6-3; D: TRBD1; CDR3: ASSWRTGLESSIVNTEAF
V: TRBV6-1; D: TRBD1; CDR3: ASSTGTVYWRETQY
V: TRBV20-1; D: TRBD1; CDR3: SARGTGGPVWVGYT
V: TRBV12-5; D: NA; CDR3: ASGLPRQPQH
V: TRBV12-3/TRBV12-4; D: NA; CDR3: ASSLSSRFGEQF